Presented here are 18 T cell receptor beta chains from one specimen sequenced in a study of PD-L1 blockade in urothelial cancer. Profiled with immunoSEQ multiplex PCR; TCRdb holds only in-frame clones, not every one. The profile shows about 24,000 clones, 70% to 90% of them singletons. The sequences come from PBMCs, collected around atezolizumab (anti-PD-L1) treatment. The origin of the receptors is a man aged 45-65 years with urothelial cancer.

V and J are TRBV27 and TRBJ2-1; D not certain. This CDR3 region has 17 residues. Between the trimmed V and J ends, which lost 0 bases and 3 bases, there was a span of 15 bases. CDR1 MNHEY and CDR2 SMNVEV come from the germline V gene (reference sequence). In nucleotides, the CDR3 is TGTGCCAGCAGTTTATCCCTAAACCTTTTTTTCTACAATGAGCAGTTCTTC. It yields the protein CASSLSLNLFFYNEQFF.

The chain's CDR3 is CASSTKGQSAQETQYF. For the CDR3, the DNA is TGTGCCAGCTCAACTAAGGGACAGTCGGCACAAGAGACCCAGTACTTC. V gene TRBV18 combines with J gene TRBJ2-5, with TRBD1 matching over 7 bases. CDR1 is KGHSH and CDR2 is LQKENI in the germline V gene. The CDR3 runs to 16 residues. The J segment lost 2 bases and the V segment lost 5 bases, leaving 11 bases of the junction unmatched.

The rearrangement joins TRBV2 to TRBJ2-7, with D possibly matching TRBD2 (5 bases). Trimming removed 3 bases at V and 4 bases at J, with 13 bases between. Germline V lookup: CDR1 SNHLY, CDR2 FYNNEI. CDR3 size: 14 residues. The CDR3 spells CASSDEGTAYEQYF. The CDR3 DNA reads TGTGCCAGCAGTGATGAGGGTACGGCATACGAGCAGTACTTC. Full variable domain (rest looked up from reference TRBV2 and TRBJ2-7): EPEVTQTPSHQVTQMGQEVILRCVPISNHLYFYWYRQILGQKVEFLVSFYNNEISEKSEIFDDQFSVERPDGSNFTLKIRSTKLEDSAMYFCASSDEGTAYEQYFGPGTRLTVT.

This clone showed up just a few times. The rearrangement joins TRBV7-2 to TRBJ2-4, with 9 nucleotides matching TRBD1. Per the germline V gene, CDR1 is SGHTA and CDR2 is FQGNSA. The CDR3 length is 17 residues. Trimming removed 3 bases from V and 2 bases from J; junction bases left unmatched: 8. CDR3 amino acids: CASSLERQGVTKNIQYF. As DNA, the CDR3 is TGTGCCAGCAGCTTGGAGAGACAGGGGGTTACCAAAAACATTCAGTACTTC.

This chain connects TRBV6-5 to TRBJ2-1, with D maybe TRBD2 (7 bases). The germline V gene has CDR1 MNHEY and CDR2 SVGAGI. This CDR3 contains 14 residues. Trimming removed 5 bases at V and 6 bases at J, with 14 bases between. The CDR3 sequence is CASSLLGGGNEQFF. DNA for the CDR3: TGTGCCAGCAGTCTGTTAGGGGGGGGCAATGAGCAGTTCTTC.

In its sample, this clone was seen once. An end of the junction differs from the germline gene, which may be a read error. The chain is built from TRBV15 and TRBJ2-5; D remains unclear. Germline V lookup: CDR1 LNHNV, CDR2 YYDKDF (reference sequence). This CDR3 contains 15 residues. For the CDR3, the DNA is TGTGCCACCAGCAGGGAGCACGGTTCACAAGGGACCCAGTACTTC. Translated: CATSREHGSQGTQYF.

The count of this clone is one. V is TRBV19 and J is TRBJ1-5, with 11 positions matching TRBD1. Germline-derived CDR1 and CDR2 are LNHDA and SQIVND (reference sequence). V lost 0 bases and J lost 2; bases outside the gene matches: 3. The CDR3 totals 17 residues. This CDR3 reads CASSIDRDRGGNQPQHF. The CDR3 DNA sequence: TGTGCCAGTAGTATAGATCGGGACAGGGGGGGCAATCAGCCCCAGCATTTT.

V and J are TRBV27 and TRBJ2-7; a possible D gene is TRBD1 (6 bases). Germline assignment: CDR1 MNHEY and CDR2 SMNVEV (reference sequence). The germline V and J ends were trimmed by 3 bases and 3 bases, with 15 bases remaining between them. The CDR3 spans 15 residues. CDR3 loop: CASSFWGQSGYEQYF. The CDR3 DNA reads as TGTGCCAGCAGTTTCTGGGGGCAAAGCGGCTACGAGCAGTACTTC.

This chain uses TRBV6-1 with TRBJ2-4, with D unresolved. The CDR3 has 13 residues. The germline V and J ends were trimmed by 7 bases and 0 bases, with 7 bases remaining between them. Germline CDR1 and CDR2: MNHNS and SASEGT. CDR3 protein: CASTDLAKNIQYF. CDR3 coding DNA: TGTGCCAGCACTGATCTAGCCAAAAACATTCAGTACTTC.

CDR3 in DNA: TGTGCCAGCAGCTCATGGACTGGCACAGATACGCAGTATTTT. Translation: CASSSWTGTDTQYF. The chain has TRBV7-9 and TRBJ2-3, with D possibly TRBD2 on 5 matching bases. This CDR3 is built from 14 residues. Trimming took off 4 bases at V and 1 base at J, with 9 bases between the two ends. Germline lookup yields CDR1 SEHNR and CDR2 FQNEAQ (reference sequence).

The V gene is TRBV6-6, the J gene TRBJ1-5, with TRBD1 matching 9 bases. The junction had 8 bases not matched to a gene; V was cut back by 3 bases and J by 11 bases. CDR1 is MNHNY and CDR2 is SVGAGI in the germline V gene (reference sequence). CDR3 size: 14 residues. The CDR3 DNA reads TGTGCCAGCAGTTATTCGGGACAGGGAACATCCCAGCATTTT. It specifies CASSYSGQGTSQHF.

This chain uses TRBV18 with TRBJ1-2, with TRBD1 as a possible D gene (6 bases). The CDR3 covers 19 residues. The germline V gene encodes CDR1 KGHSH and CDR2 LQKENI. V was pared by 6 bases and J by 0 bases, with 26 bases between. CDR3 in amino acids: CASSAYSGTSSTANYGYTF. The CDR3 DNA follows: TGTGCCAGCTCTGCATATTCCGGGACAAGTAGTACCGCTAACTATGGCTACACCTTC. Filled out from reference TRBV18 and TRBJ1-2, the complete variable domain reads NAGVMQNPRHLVRRRGQEARLRCSPMKGHSHVYWYRQLPEEGLKFMVYLQKENIIDESGMPKERFSAEFPKEGPSILRIQQVVRGDSAAYFCASSAYSGTSSTANYGYTFGSGTRLTVV.

The rearrangement joins TRBV15 to TRBJ2-1, with D tentatively TRBD1 (6 bases). The CDR3 is made up of 15 amino acids. V was cut by 0 bases and J by 7 bases, with 13 bases left in between. Germline CDR1 and CDR2: LNHNV and YYDKDF (reference sequence). CDR3 bases: TGTGCCACCAGCAGAGATCAGGGGTTTCCAAATGAGCAGTTCTTC. This gives the protein CATSRDQGFPNEQFF.

V usage is TRBV18 and J usage is TRBJ1-6; no clear D gene. This CDR3 has 14 amino acids. Germline CDR1 reads KGHSH; CDR2 reads LQKENI. V lost 4 bases, J lost 5 bases, and 9 bases lay in between. The CDR3 bases are TGTGCCAGCTCACTCAACAGTGATAATTCACCCCTCCACTTT. Translating it yields CASSLNSDNSPLHF.

This clone was recorded a few times. V gene TRBV7-3 combines with J gene TRBJ2-2; 8 bases align to TRBD1. The CDR3 length is 15 residues. Germline CDR1 SGHTA, CDR2 FQGTGA. Trimming removed 8 bases from V and 3 bases from J; junction bases left unmatched: 8. The CDR3 DNA follows: TGTGCCAGCCAGAAGGACAGGGTAGACACCGGGGAGCTGTTTTTT. This codes for CASQKDRVDTGELFF.

This chain uses TRBV21-1 with TRBJ2-7; no check of the table's D call, TRBD2, against the DNA was made. TRBV21-1 is given as a pseudogene. CDR3 length: 16 amino acids. CDR3 coding DNA: TGTGCCAGCAGCAAGCTACTAAACGGGGGGCTCGACGAGCAGTACTTC. Its translation: CASSKLLNGGLDEQYF.

As regards this clone: Other DNA sequences in the sample encode the same CDR3. This chain connects TRBV23-1 to TRBJ2-7, with D possibly TRBD1 on 5 matching bases. TRBV23-1 is filed as an ORF, its function uncertain. The CDR3 covers 16 residues. V was shortened by 0 bases and J by 3 bases, with 15 bases between the two germline ends. The chain's CDR3 is CASSQSTGQAFYEQYF. CDR3 nucleotides: TGCGCCAGCAGTCAATCTACAGGTCAGGCGTTCTACGAGCAGTACTTC.

The rearrangement joins TRBV19 to TRBJ1-5; D may be TRBD1 (5 bases). V was cut by 3 bases and J by 6 bases, with 12 bases left in between. Germline assignment: CDR1 LNHDA and CDR2 SQIVND (reference sequence). The CDR3 runs to 14 residues. CDR3: CASSMGRDGQPQHF. Written as DNA, the CDR3 is TGTGCCAGTAGTATGGGGCGTGATGGTCAGCCCCAGCATTTT.